This T cell receptor (beta chain) was observed in a study of blood T cell repertoires in COVID-19. Turning to the study itself: Whether acute or convalescent, the COVID-19 samples came from the United States, Italy and Spain. In each case, the material was cDNA or gDNA derived from T cells, B-cell-depleted T cells, or PBMCs.

In the original workflow: Estimation of nucleated cell counts relied on the amplification of reference gene primers. The table came from immunoSEQ multiplex PCR; TCRdb's copy has only in-frame clones and leaves some out. For V, J and clone size, that table is used; D and trimming come from the DNA. The sample yields approximately 260,000 clones, approximately 79% seen once. V gave up 4 bases and J gave up 7 bases, with 14 bases separating them. CDR1 and CDR2 (germline): SGHRS, YFSETQ. The CDR3 spans 13 residues. The TCR comes from a woman older than 75 with active or convalescent COVID-19. The chain recombines TRBV5-1 with TRBJ1-1, with a possible D match to TRBD1 (6 bases). Sequenced input: peripheral blood. The CDR3 DNA follows: TGCGCCAGCAGCCTAGGACAGAATAATGAAGCTTTCTTT. Its protein product is CASSLGQNNEAFF.